This T cell receptor (beta chain) was profiled in a study of blood T cells in healthy people across ages. Study-wide points: Both naive CD4+ cell counts and diversity were greater in long-lived donors than in aged donors.

CDR3 length: 14 amino acids. Germline V gene data show CDR1 as SGHAT and CDR2 as FQNNGV. Deletions cut 7 bases from V and 12 bases from J, with 19 bases between. There are a few counts of this clonotype. The antigen is undetermined. A second PCR of 7 to 11 cycles used a sample-barcoded 5' primer and a J-beta primer mix. TCRdb ran MiXCR on the 5' RACE reads and lists one entry per CDR3 protein. The sample comprises more than 650,000 distinct CDR3 sequences, 20% to 25% of which are singletons, and under 25% rests with the top ten. Isolation recovered at least 6 million PBMCs from every sample. J is TRBJ1-6 and V is TRBV11-2; perhaps TRBD1 as D (5 bases). Specimen: blood. This receptor was obtained from a man in his 70s in good health. In DNA form, the CDR3 reads TGTGCCAGCACCATCCGGGGGTTGGAGGAACCCCTCCACTTT. Protein product: CASTIRGLEEPLHF.